This T cell receptor beta chain was identified during a study of blood T cell repertoires in COVID-19. Across the whole study: T cells, B-cell-depleted T cells, or PBMCs supplied cDNA or gDNA.

In germline, CDR1 is MNHEY, CDR2 SVGAGI. The CDR3 runs to 15 residues. With 5 bases clipped from V and 4 bases from J, the junction kept 7 bases outside the gene matches. Source study methods: Estimation of nucleated cell counts relied on the amplification of reference gene primers. Method: immunoSEQ multiplex PCR; TCRdb's copy keeps in-frame clones and lacks some. V, J and clone size are taken as reported in that table, and D and trimming were inferred from the DNA itself. The sample has a few hundred thousand clones; roughly 90% are singletons. The clonotype was recovered from a woman aged 40 to 50 who had recovered from COVID-19. The chain links TRBV6-5 to TRBJ2-3, with 9 bases lining up with TRBD1. Sample: peripheral blood. The CDR3 coding sequence is TGTGCCAGCAGTCGAATACGGACAGGGGCAGATACGCAGTATTTT. Its protein is CASSRIRTGADTQYF.